Listed here is a single TCR beta chain. Its specificity is not known. The sample comes from a study of follicular helper T cells after annual influenza vaccination. The overall study: For some subjects, blood spans the 2013-2014, 2014-2015 and 2015-2016 annual vaccinations. Study conclusions and caveats: Plasmablast frequency change correlated with clonality change in ICOS+CD38+ cTfh.

Described time point: 2013-2014 season, 7 days after vaccination. The CDR3 has 19 amino acids. The germline CDR1 and CDR2 sequences are MGHRA and YSYEKL. V shed 5 bases, J shed 4 bases, and the junction held 16 bases outside the gene matches. Assay: immunoSEQ multiplex PCR; the TCRdb copy retains only in-frame clones and omits some. The sample consists of 9,000 or so clones, under 85% of them appearing once. This sequence was found in an adult who received the influenza vaccine. The chain recombines TRBV4-1 with TRBJ2-3; 12 bases line up with TRBD2. Sequencing was performed on CXCR5+ CD38- circulating T follicular helper cells from blood, taken 7 days after influenza vaccination. Subset here: circulating Tfh, non-naive CD4+CXCR5+PD-1+ (ICOS+CD38+ or ICOS-CD38-). The CDR3 reads CASSMGQGASGGASDTQYF. The CDR3 DNA reads TGCGCCAGCAGCATGGGCCAGGGGGCTAGCGGGGGGGCATCAGATACGCAGTATTTT.